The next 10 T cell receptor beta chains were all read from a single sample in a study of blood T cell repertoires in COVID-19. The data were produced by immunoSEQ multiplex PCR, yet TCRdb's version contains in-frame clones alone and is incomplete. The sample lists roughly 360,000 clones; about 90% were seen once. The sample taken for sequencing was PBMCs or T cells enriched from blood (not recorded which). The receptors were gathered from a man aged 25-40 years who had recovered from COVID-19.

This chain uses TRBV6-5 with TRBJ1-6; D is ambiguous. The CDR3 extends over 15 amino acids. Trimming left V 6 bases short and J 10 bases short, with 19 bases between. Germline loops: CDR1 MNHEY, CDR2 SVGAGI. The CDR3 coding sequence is TGTGCCAGCAGGTCCCCCGAGGGAGCCCAATCACCCCTCCACTTT. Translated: CASRSPEGAQSPLHF.

CDR3 bases: TGTGCCAGTAGTATTGGGGAGGGAAGTCAGCCCCAGCATTTT. This codes for CASSIGEGSQPQHF. The chain couples TRBV19 to TRBJ1-5; D unresolved. The germline V gene encodes CDR1 LNHDA and CDR2 SQIVND (reference sequence). The CDR3 contains 14 residues. Trimming took off 3 bases at V and 6 bases at J, with 12 bases between the two ends.

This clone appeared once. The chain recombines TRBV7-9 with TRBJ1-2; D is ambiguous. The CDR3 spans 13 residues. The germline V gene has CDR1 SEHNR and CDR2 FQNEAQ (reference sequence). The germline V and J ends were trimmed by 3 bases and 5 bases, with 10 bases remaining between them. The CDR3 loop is CASSFEGTYGYTF. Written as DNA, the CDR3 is TGTGCCAGCAGCTTTGAGGGCACGTATGGCTACACCTTC.

The CDR3 DNA follows: TGTGCCTGGAGTGATTACAGGCCTAATTCACCCCTCCACTTT. Its protein product is CAWSDYRPNSPLHF. This chain links TRBV30 with TRBJ1-6, with TRBD1 as a possible D gene (5 bases). Trimming removed 1 base from V and 6 bases from J, with 10 bases in between. Germline V gene data show CDR1 as GTSNPN and CDR2 as SVGIG (reference sequence). The CDR3 length is 14 residues. Drawing the rest from reference TRBV30 and TRBJ1-6, the complete variable domain is SQTIHQWPATLVQPVGSPLSLECTVEGTSNPNLYWYRQAAGRGLQLLFYSVGIGQISSEVPQNLSASRPQDRQFILSSKKLLLSDSGFYLCAWSDYRPNSPLHFGNGTRLTVT.

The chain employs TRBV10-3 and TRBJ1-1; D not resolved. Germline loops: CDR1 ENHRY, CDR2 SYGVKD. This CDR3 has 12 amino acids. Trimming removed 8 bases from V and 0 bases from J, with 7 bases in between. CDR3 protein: CAIGRMNTEAFF. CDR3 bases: TGTGCCATCGGGAGGATGAACACTGAAGCTTTCTTT.

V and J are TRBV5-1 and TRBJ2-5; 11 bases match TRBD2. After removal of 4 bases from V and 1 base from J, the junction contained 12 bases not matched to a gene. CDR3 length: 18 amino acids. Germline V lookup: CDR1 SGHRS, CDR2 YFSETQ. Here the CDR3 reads CASSDPGLAGGLQETQYF. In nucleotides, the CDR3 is TGCGCCAGCAGCGATCCAGGTCTAGCGGGGGGACTCCAAGAGACCCAGTACTTC. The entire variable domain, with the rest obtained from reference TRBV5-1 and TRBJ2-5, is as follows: KAGVTQTPRYLIKTRGQQVTLSCSPISGHRSVSWYQQTPGQGLQFLFEYFSETQRNKGNFPGRFSGRQFSNSRSEMNVSTLELGDSALYLCASSDPGLAGGLQETQYFGPGTRLLVL.

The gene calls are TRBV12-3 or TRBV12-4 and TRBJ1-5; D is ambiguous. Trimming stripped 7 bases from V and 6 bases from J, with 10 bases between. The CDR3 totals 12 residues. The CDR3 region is CASTSPPQPQHF. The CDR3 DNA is TGTGCCAGCACCTCCCCCCCTCAGCCCCAGCATTTT.

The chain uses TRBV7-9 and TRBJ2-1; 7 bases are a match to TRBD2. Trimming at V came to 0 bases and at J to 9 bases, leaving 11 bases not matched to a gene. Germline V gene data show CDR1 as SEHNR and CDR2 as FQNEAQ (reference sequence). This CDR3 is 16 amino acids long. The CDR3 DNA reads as TGTGCCAGCAGCTTAGCGGTGGGGACTACATTCAGTGAGCAGTTCTTC. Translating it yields CASSLAVGTTFSEQFF.

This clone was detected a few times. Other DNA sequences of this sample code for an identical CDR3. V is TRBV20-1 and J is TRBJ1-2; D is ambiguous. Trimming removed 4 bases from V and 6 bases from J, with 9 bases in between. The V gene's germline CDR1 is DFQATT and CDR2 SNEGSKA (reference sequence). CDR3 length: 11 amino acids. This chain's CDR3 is CSAKTGHGYTF. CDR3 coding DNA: TGCAGTGCTAAGACTGGCCATGGCTACACCTTC.

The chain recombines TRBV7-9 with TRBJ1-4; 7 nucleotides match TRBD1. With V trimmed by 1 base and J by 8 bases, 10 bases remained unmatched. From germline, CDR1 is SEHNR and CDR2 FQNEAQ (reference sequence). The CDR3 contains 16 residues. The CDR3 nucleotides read TGTGCCAGCAGCTTAGAGCCGGACAGGCCTTCCGAAAAACTGTTTTTT. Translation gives CASSLEPDRPSEKLFF.